This entry lists 14 T cell receptor beta chains sequenced from one sample in a study of tumor-infiltrating lymphocytes in localized non-small cell lung cancer. Here immunoSEQ multiplex PCR was the method, and the copy in TCRdb shows in-frame clones only, minus some. The table includes roughly 16,000 clones, approximately 80% detected once. Input material: lung tumor tissue. These receptors all stem from a human donor with non-small cell lung cancer.

CDR3 bases: TGCGCCAGCATTACAGGCACTTCTTTGGGAACCGGGGAGCTGTTTTTT. Protein: CASITGTSLGTGELFF. This rearrangement joins TRBV10-2 to TRBJ2-2; a possible D gene is TRBD1 (5 bases). The germline V and J ends were trimmed by 7 bases and 5 bases, with 20 bases remaining between them. The CDR3 covers 16 residues. Germline V gives CDR1 WSHSY, CDR2 SAAADI.

CDR3 coding DNA: TGTGCCAGCCGGTTCATGGGGGGACAGAGAGCTTTCTTT. Amino acids: CASRFMGGQRAFF. V usage is TRBV6-6 and J usage is TRBJ1-1; 7 bases map to TRBD1. The CDR3 spans 13 residues. The junction had 13 bases not matched to a gene; V was cut back by 8 bases and J by 10 bases. Germline-derived CDR1 and CDR2 are MNHNY and SVGAGI (reference sequence).

This clone has just a few counts. V usage is TRBV5-1 and J usage is TRBJ1-2; D ambiguous. Germline CDR1 is SGHRS and CDR2 is YFSETQ. The V end lost 4 bases, the J end lost 8 bases, and 9 bases lay between the germline ends. The CDR3 is made up of 11 amino acids. CDR3 nucleotide sequence: TGCGCCAGCAGCCCGTCACTAGGCTACACCTTC. It yields the protein CASSPSLGYTF. The full variable domain, in which reference TRBV5-1 and TRBJ1-2 provide the parts outside the CDR3, is KAGVTQTPRYLIKTRGQQVTLSCSPISGHRSVSWYQQTPGQGLQFLFEYFSETQRNKGNFPGRFSGRQFSNSRSEMNVSTLELGDSALYLCASSPSLGYTFGSGTRLTVV.

The rearrangement links TRBV5-1 to TRBJ1-1, with D tentatively TRBD1 (6 bases). The CDR3 contains 15 residues. Per the germline V gene, CDR1 is SGHRS and CDR2 is YFSETQ. V was pared by 7 bases and J by 0 bases, with 16 bases between. CDR3 loop: CASARGHTMNTEAFF. CDR3 bases: TGCGCCAGCGCCAGGGGACACACCATGAACACTGAAGCTTTCTTT.

The sample holds a few counts of this clone. The genes are TRBV7-2 and TRBJ2-3; possibly TRBD1 or TRBD2 for D (5 bases each). Trimming pared 7 bases from V and 2 bases from J, leaving 16 bases between. The CDR3 is made up of 15 amino acids. Germline V gene data show CDR1 as SGHTA and CDR2 as FQGNSA. The CDR3 spells CASTFEGRTTDTQYF. In DNA form, the CDR3 reads TGTGCCAGCACCTTCGAGGGACGGACCACAGATACGCAGTATTTT.

This chain joins TRBV9 and TRBJ2-7; TRBD2 agrees at 11 bases. V shed 5 bases, J shed 6 bases, and the junction held 10 bases outside the gene matches. CDR3 size: 15 residues. Germline CDR1 SGDLS, CDR2 YYNGEE. The CDR3, as DNA: TGTGCCAGCAGTGGCCTAGCGGGGGGCGTTCTCGAGCAGTACTTC. It specifies CASSGLAGGVLEQYF.

The chain employs TRBV7-8 and TRBJ2-3; 14 bases are shared with TRBD2. CDR1 and CDR2 from the germline V gene are SGHVS and FQNEAQ. With V trimmed by 2 bases and J by 0 bases, 4 bases remained unmatched. The CDR3 is made up of 18 amino acids. The CDR3 DNA follows: TGTGCCAGCAGCTTATACGGGACTAGCGGGGGTAGCACAGATACGCAGTATTTT. Its protein is CASSLYGTSGGSTDTQYF.

The CDR3 nucleotides read TGCAGCGTGCTGGACATGGACAATCAGCCCCAGCATTTT. This gives the protein CSVLDMDNQPQHF. This sequence joins TRBV29-1 and TRBJ1-5; possible D gene TRBD1, 5 bases. V dropped 6 bases and J dropped 3 bases, with 12 bases sitting between them. Germline CDR1 is SQVTM and CDR2 is ANQGSEA. The CDR3 spans 13 residues. The full variable domain, completed using reference TRBV29-1 and TRBJ1-5, is SAVISQKPSRDICQRGTSLTIQCQVDSQVTMMFWYRQQPGQSLTLIATANQGSEATYESGFVIDKFPISRPNLTFSTLTVSNMSPEDSSIYLCSVLDMDNQPQHFGDGTRLSIL.

This sequence joins TRBV6-6 and TRBJ2-7; TRBD2 matches 9 bases. This CDR3 has 13 residues. The V gene's germline CDR1 is MNHNY and CDR2 SVGAGI (reference sequence). V gave up 7 bases and J gave up 8 bases; unmatched junction bases: 9. CDR3 sequence (DNA): TGTGCCAGCACCCCACTAGCGGGTGAGAAGCAGTACTTC. Translating gives CASTPLAGEKQYF.

Remarks on this clone: The identical CDR3 is also encoded by other nucleotide sequences in the sample. V is TRBV5-1 and J is TRBJ1-2, with D uncertain. The germline gives CDR1 SGHRS, CDR2 YFSETQ. There are 14 residues in the CDR3. V lost 0 bases to trimming and J lost 8 bases, with 14 bases between them. The CDR3 DNA reads as TGCGCCAGCAGCTTGGCCGAGGGTTCTGGGGGCTACACCTTC. This sequence encodes CASSLAEGSGGYTF.

V is TRBV29-1 and J is TRBJ1-2, with a tentative D call TRBD1 (5 bases). This CDR3 has 14 residues. CDR1 is SQVTM and CDR2 is ANQGSEA in the germline V gene. The V gene lost 4 bases and the J gene lost 1 base, with 13 bases spanning the gap. The chain's CDR3 is CSVVTGDFNYGYTF. The CDR3 nucleotides are TGCAGCGTTGTAACAGGAGACTTTAACTATGGCTACACCTTC.

This clone has a handful of counts. This chain uses TRBV11-2 with TRBJ2-1; no firm D call. V lost 5 bases and J lost 8, with 10 bases in between. Germline V gene data show CDR1 as SGHAT and CDR2 as FQNNGV. The CDR3 consists of 12 residues. CDR3 protein: CASSVSGDEQFF. The CDR3 bases are TGTGCCAGCAGCGTGTCTGGAGATGAGCAGTTCTTC. The complete variable domain, with remaining parts taken from reference TRBV11-2 and TRBJ2-1, reads EAGVAQSPRYKIIEKRQSVAFWCNPISGHATLYWYQQILGQGPKLLIQFQNNGVVDDSQLPKDRFSAERLKGVDSTLKIQPAKLEDSAVYLCASSVSGDEQFFGPGTRLTVL.

This clone was observed once. The chain employs TRBV7-2 and TRBJ1-1, with D hard to call. From germline, CDR1 is SGHTA and CDR2 FQGNSA. V was shortened by 2 bases and J by 5 bases, with 12 bases between the two germline ends. The CDR3 runs to 14 residues. Here the CDR3 reads CASSLSGSDTEAFF. Here the CDR3 DNA reads TGTGCCAGCAGCTTATCGGGGTCGGATACTGAAGCTTTCTTT.

The chain couples TRBV9 to TRBJ2-1; 11 nucleotides agree with TRBD2. This CDR3 spans 15 amino acids. Trimming at V came to 3 bases and at J to 9 bases, leaving 8 bases not matched to a gene. Germline-derived CDR1 and CDR2 are SGDLS and YYNGEE. The CDR3 nucleotides read TGTGCCAGCAGCGGCGCTAGCGGGGGGAGGATTGAGCAGTTCTTC. Protein: CASSGASGGRIEQFF.